These 20 T cell receptor beta chains share one sample of origin, sequenced in a study of cytomegalovirus exposure and HLA in healthy donors. Vbeta (60) and Jbeta (13) primers were used in the PCR. The protocol was immunoSEQ multiplex PCR, while the TCRdb copy is restricted to in-frame clones and leaves out a portion. The sample lists under 200,000 clones; around 62% were seen once. The specimen was PBMCs. The source is a man between 40 and 49 years old in good health and CMV-seronegative.

V gene TRBV7-3 combines with J gene TRBJ2-6; 8 bases agree with TRBD1. Germline loops: CDR1 SGHTA, CDR2 FQGTGA. The junction had 6 bases not matched to a gene; V was cut back by 5 bases and J by 3 bases. This CDR3 spans 16 amino acids. CDR3 residues: CASSDGQGNGANVLTF. CDR3 nucleotides: TGTGCCAGCAGCGACGGACAGGGCAATGGGGCCAACGTCCTGACTTTC. Looking up the rest from reference TRBV7-3 and TRBJ2-6 gives the full variable domain: GAGVSQTPSNKVTEKGKYVELRCDPISGHTALYWYRQSLGQGPEFLIYFQGTGAADDSGLPNDRFFAVRPEGSVSTLKIQRTERGDSAVYLCASSDGQGNGANVLTFGAGSRLTVL.

For the CDR3, the DNA is TGTGCCAGCAGTGACCAGGGGACAGTGTCCTACGAGCAGTACTTC. It specifies CASSDQGTVSYEQYF. V and J are TRBV2 and TRBJ2-7; 7 bases fit TRBD1. Germline V lookup: CDR1 SNHLY, CDR2 FYNNEI. CDR3 length equals 15 residues. V lost 3 bases and J lost 1; bases outside the gene matches: 6. Looking up the rest from reference TRBV2 and TRBJ2-7 gives the full variable domain: EPEVTQTPSHQVTQMGQEVILRCVPISNHLYFYWYRQILGQKVEFLVSFYNNEISEKSEIFDDQFSVERPDGSNFTLKIRSTKLEDSAMYFCASSDQGTVSYEQYFGPGTRLTVT.

As concerns this clone: Distinct nucleotide sequences in the sample also encode this CDR3. The chain links TRBV5-1 to TRBJ1-4; TRBD1 matches 8 bases. CDR3 size: 14 residues. CDR1 SGHRS and CDR2 YFSETQ come from the germline V gene. The ends lost 5 bases at V and 5 bases at J; junction bases unmatched: 5. The DNA for the CDR3 is TGCGCCAGCAGGGAGGGGACAGGCAATGAAAAACTGTTTTTT. Its protein product is CASREGTGNEKLFF.

The chain recombines TRBV5-4 with TRBJ2-7; tentative D call: TRBD1 (6 bases). V lost 0 bases, J lost 5 bases, and 9 bases lay in between. The CDR3 has 13 residues. Germline V gives CDR1 SGHNT, CDR2 YYREEE (reference sequence). The CDR3 reads CASSLDRENEQYF. The DNA for the CDR3 is TGTGCCAGCAGCTTGGACAGGGAAAACGAGCAGTACTTC.

The V and J genes are TRBV15 and TRBJ2-7; 7 positions agree with TRBD2. Trimming took 1 base from V and 0 from J; bases not matched to a gene: 0. The CDR3 spans 14 residues. Looked up from germline, CDR1 is LNHNV and CDR2 is YYDKDF (reference sequence). CDR3 nucleotide sequence: TGTGCCACCAGCAGAGGGGGGGGCTCCTACGAGCAGTACTTC. Encoded protein: CATSRGGGSYEQYF.

The V and J genes are TRBV6-5 and TRBJ1-5; 10 positions agree with TRBD1. V shed 6 bases, J shed 6 bases, and the junction held 8 bases outside the gene matches. From germline, CDR1 is MNHEY and CDR2 SVGAGI. CDR3 length: 15 amino acids. Written as DNA, the CDR3 is TGTGCCAGCAGCGCGACAGGGGGCATGGGTCAGCCCCAGCATTTT. It specifies CASSATGGMGQPQHF.

The genes are TRBV4-3 and TRBJ2-3, with TRBD2 matching over 13 bases. V dropped 0 bases and J dropped 6; count of bases not matched to a gene: 6. The CDR3 is 17 residues long. Germline CDR1 is LGHNA and CDR2 is YSLEER. CDR3 loop: CASSQEGTSGNIDTQYF. CDR3 nucleotides: TGCGCCAGCAGCCAAGAGGGGACTAGCGGGAATATTGATACGCAGTATTTT.

As DNA, the CDR3 is TGTGCCAGCAGCCGACGGGGGGGGGACACTGAAGCTTTCTTT. It yields the protein CASSRRGGDTEAFF. The chain joins TRBV7-2 to TRBJ1-1, with D tentatively TRBD1 (5 bases). Germline CDR1 and CDR2: SGHTA and FQGNSA. Trimming pared 5 bases from V and 3 bases from J, leaving 13 bases between. The CDR3 is 14 residues long. The full variable domain, completed using reference TRBV7-2 and TRBJ1-1, is GAGVSQSPSNKVTEKGKDVELRCDPISGHTALYWYRQSLGQGLEFLIYFQGNSAPDKSGLPSDRFSAERTGGSVSTLTIQRTQQEDSAVYLCASSRRGGDTEAFFGQGTRLTVV.

This clone was recorded a few times. This rearrangement joins TRBV7-2 to TRBJ1-2; 8 positions match TRBD1. Trimming at V came to 5 bases and at J to 4 bases, leaving 9 bases not matched to a gene. CDR1 and CDR2 from the germline V gene are SGHTA and FQGNSA. This CDR3 has 15 amino acids. The CDR3 protein is CASSPSGGAGYGYTF. CDR3 sequence (DNA): TGTGCCAGCAGCCCATCAGGGGGCGCAGGCTATGGCTACACCTTC.

The rearrangement uses TRBV18 and TRBJ2-7; the match to TRBD2 covers 11 bases. Trimming cost V 3 bases and J 2 bases; bases outside gene matches: 3. From germline, CDR1 is KGHSH and CDR2 LQKENI. The CDR3 has 15 amino acids. CDR3 sequence reads: CASSPSSGGTYEQYF. CDR3 DNA: TGTGCCAGCTCACCTTCTAGCGGGGGGACCTACGAGCAGTACTTC.

The chain couples TRBV19 to TRBJ2-3, with 8 bases lining up with TRBD2. Germline CDR1 and CDR2: LNHDA and SQIVND (reference sequence). V dropped 5 bases and J dropped 0; count of bases not matched to a gene: 7. The CDR3 length is 16 residues. The CDR3 DNA is TGTGCCAGTAGTTCCCCTAGCGGGCCAAGCACAGATACGCAGTATTTT. Its protein is CASSSPSGPSTDTQYF. Supplemented by reference TRBV19 and TRBJ2-3, the full variable domain reads DGGITQSPKYLFRKEGQNVTLSCEQNLNHDAMYWYRQDPGQGLRLIYYSQIVNDFQKGDIAEGYSVSREKKESFPLTVTSAQKNPTAFYLCASSSPSGPSTDTQYFGPGTRLTVL.

The chain recombines TRBV21-1 with TRBJ1-5; the table's D call of TRBD1 was not tested on the DNA. TRBV21-1 is annotated as a pseudogene. The CDR3 is 16 residues long. The CDR3 loop reads CASSKVTHRSNQPQHF. In nucleotides, the CDR3 is TGTGCCAGCAGCAAAGTAACACACCGAAGCAATCAGCCCCAGCATTTT.

This clone was observed a single time. This rearrangement joins TRBV5-1 to TRBJ1-5; maybe TRBD1 (5 bases). Trimming shortened V by 0 bases and J by 2 bases, and 18 bases separated the two germline ends. CDR3 length equals 18 residues. Germline CDR1 and CDR2: SGHRS and YFSETQ. The CDR3 reads CASSLVPSDSLRNQPQHF. The CDR3 DNA follows: TGCGCCAGCAGCTTGGTCCCCTCCGACAGTTTGCGCAATCAGCCCCAGCATTTT.

The chain has TRBV10-2 and TRBJ2-1; 9 bases are a match to TRBD1. The germline V gene encodes CDR1 WSHSY and CDR2 SAAADI. CDR3 length: 13 amino acids. V dropped 10 bases and J dropped 8; count of bases not matched to a gene: 9. CDR3 coding DNA: TGCGCCACTGGGACAGGGCGGGTCGATGAGCAGTTCTTC. This translates into CATGTGRVDEQFF.

The chain combines TRBV19 with TRBJ1-5; D not resolved. Germline CDR1 and CDR2: LNHDA and SQIVND (reference sequence). This CDR3 has 12 amino acids. V was clipped by 3 bases and J by 5 bases, with 5 bases between them. CDR3 sequence reads: CASSMTYQPQHF. The CDR3 DNA reads as TGTGCCAGTAGTATGACTTATCAGCCCCAGCATTTT.

In its sample, this clone was seen once. The gene calls are TRBV5-4 and TRBJ2-7; 7 nucleotides align to TRBD2. V lost 3 bases and J lost 5; bases outside the gene matches: 11. The CDR3 consists of 15 residues. Germline CDR1 SGHNT, CDR2 YYREEE (reference sequence). In DNA, the CDR3 is TGTGCCAGCAGCTCCTCCTCCGGGAGCGGGGACGAGCAGTACTTC. Protein: CASSSSSGSGDEQYF.

The V gene is TRBV11-3, the J gene TRBJ2-3; 13 bases agree with TRBD2. The V and J ends lost 4 bases and 5 bases, in that order; junction bases with no gene match: 9. Germline CDR1 SGHNT, CDR2 YENEEA. This CDR3 has 17 residues. Here the CDR3 reads CASSSQSLAGGRDTQYF. CDR3 sequence (DNA): TGTGCCAGCAGCTCCCAATCACTAGCGGGGGGGCGAGATACGCAGTATTTT.

The chain couples TRBV7-8 to TRBJ2-3, with D possibly being TRBD2 (7 bases). The germline V gene encodes CDR1 SGHVS and CDR2 FQNEAQ. There are 17 residues in the CDR3. The ends were cut back, 3 bases at V and 2 bases at J, with 18 bases in the middle. CDR3 nucleotides: TGTGCCAGCAGCTTGATGCGGGGGCGGACTACCACAGATACGCAGTATTTT. Its protein product is CASSLMRGRTTTDTQYF.

The chain uses TRBV7-2 and TRBJ2-7; D may be TRBD2 (6 bases). The CDR3 is made up of 12 amino acids. Trimming shortened V by 7 bases and J by 4 bases, and 11 bases separated the two germline ends. Germline V lookup: CDR1 SGHTA, CDR2 FQGNSA. The DNA of the CDR3 is TGTGCCAGCACCGCTGGGGGGTACGAGCAGTACTTC. It codes for CASTAGGYEQYF. Together with reference TRBV7-2 and TRBJ2-7, the CDR3 gives the full variable domain: GAGVSQSPSNKVTEKGKDVELRCDPISGHTALYWYRQSLGQGLEFLIYFQGNSAPDKSGLPSDRFSAERTGGSVSTLTIQRTQQEDSAVYLCASTAGGYEQYFGPGTRLTVT.

This chain connects TRBV11-2 to TRBJ2-1, with 8 bases identical to TRBD2. Germline loops: CDR1 SGHAT, CDR2 FQNNGV. The CDR3 has 15 residues. Germline trimming cut 2 bases from V and 3 bases from J; bases unmatched to any gene: 3. This chain's CDR3 is CASSLRSGNYNEQFF. Here the CDR3 DNA reads TGTGCCAGCAGCTTACGTAGCGGGAACTACAATGAGCAGTTCTTC.